This T cell receptor (beta chain) was captured by sequencing in a study of blood T cell repertoires in COVID-19. Study summary: The United States, Italy and Spain supplied acute and convalescent COVID-19 samples. Sources were T cells, B-cell-depleted T cells, or PBMCs; the material itself was cDNA or gDNA.

Per the original methods: Scientists estimated how many nucleated cells there were by amplifying reference gene primers. Clones were sequenced by immunoSEQ multiplex PCR, and TCRdb holds only the in-frame ones, with some missing. Clone size and V and J calls were adopted from that table, with D and trimming inferred from the DNA. The data contain about 200,000 clones, around 80% of them singletons. This CDR3 comprises 16 residues. The germline gives CDR1 SGHVS, CDR2 FNYEAQ. The V and J ends lost 1 base and 7 bases respectively, with 16 bases between them. The sample taken for sequencing was peripheral blood. This sequence was found in a woman aged 40 to 50 with acute or convalescent COVID-19. The gene calls are TRBV7-6 and TRBJ1-4, with D possibly matching TRBD1 (5 bases). The CDR3 DNA follows: TGTGCCAGCAGCTTAGGGCCCCAGGGCCTTAGTGAAAAACTGTTTTTT. It is translated as CASSLGPQGLSEKLFF.